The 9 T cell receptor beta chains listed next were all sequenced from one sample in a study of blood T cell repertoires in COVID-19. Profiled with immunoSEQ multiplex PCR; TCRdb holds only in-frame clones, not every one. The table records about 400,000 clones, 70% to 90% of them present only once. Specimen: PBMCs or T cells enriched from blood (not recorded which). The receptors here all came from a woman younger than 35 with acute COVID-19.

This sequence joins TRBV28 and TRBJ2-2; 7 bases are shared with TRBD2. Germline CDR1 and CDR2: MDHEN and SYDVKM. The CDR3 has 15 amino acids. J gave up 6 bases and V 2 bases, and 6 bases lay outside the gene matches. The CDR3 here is CASSLRGRNAGELFF. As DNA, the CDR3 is TGTGCCAGCAGTTTACGCGGGAGAAACGCCGGGGAGCTGTTTTTT.

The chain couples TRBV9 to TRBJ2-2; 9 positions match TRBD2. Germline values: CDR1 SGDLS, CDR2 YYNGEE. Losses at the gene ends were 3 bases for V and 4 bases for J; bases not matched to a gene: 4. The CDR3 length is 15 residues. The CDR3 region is CASSALLAGTGELFF. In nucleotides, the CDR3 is TGTGCCAGCAGCGCCCTACTAGCGGGCACCGGGGAGCTGTTTTTT.

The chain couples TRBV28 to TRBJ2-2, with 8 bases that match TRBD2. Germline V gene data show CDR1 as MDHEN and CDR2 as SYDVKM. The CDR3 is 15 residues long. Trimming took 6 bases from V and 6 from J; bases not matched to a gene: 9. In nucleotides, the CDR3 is TGTGCCAGCAGCAGCGGGAGTGTAGCGGCCGGGGAGCTGTTTTTT. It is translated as CASSSGSVAAGELFF.

The CDR3 region is CASSITQGKPQHF. Here the CDR3 DNA reads TGTGCCAGCTCGATTACTCAGGGAAAACCCCAGCATTTT. This sequence joins TRBV11-3 and TRBJ1-5; tentatively, D is TRBD1 (5 bases). Between the trimmed V and J ends, which lost 8 bases and 10 bases, there was a span of 18 bases. This CDR3 region has 13 residues. Germline assignment: CDR1 SGHNT and CDR2 YENEEA. Combining the CDR3 with reference TRBV11-3 and TRBJ1-5 gives the whole variable domain EAGVVQSPRYKIIEKKQPVAFWCNPISGHNTLYWYLQNLGQGPELLIRYENEEAVDDSQLPKDRFSAERLKGVDSTLKIQPAELGDSAVYLCASSITQGKPQHFGDGTRLSIL.

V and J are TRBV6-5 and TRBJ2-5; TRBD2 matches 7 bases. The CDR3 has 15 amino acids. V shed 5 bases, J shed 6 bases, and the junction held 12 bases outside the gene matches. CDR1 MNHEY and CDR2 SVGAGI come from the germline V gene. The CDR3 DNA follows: TGTGCCAGCAGTCGCCGACTAGGGGAGGGGCAGACCCAGTACTTC. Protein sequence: CASSRRLGEGQTQYF.

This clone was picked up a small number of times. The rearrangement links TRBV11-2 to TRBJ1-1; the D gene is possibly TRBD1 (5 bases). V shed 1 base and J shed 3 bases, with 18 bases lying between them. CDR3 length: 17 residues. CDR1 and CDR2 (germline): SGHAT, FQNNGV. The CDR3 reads CASSLGQLLNMDTEAFF. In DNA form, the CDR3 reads TGTGCCAGCAGCTTAGGACAGCTCCTTAATATGGACACTGAAGCTTTCTTT.

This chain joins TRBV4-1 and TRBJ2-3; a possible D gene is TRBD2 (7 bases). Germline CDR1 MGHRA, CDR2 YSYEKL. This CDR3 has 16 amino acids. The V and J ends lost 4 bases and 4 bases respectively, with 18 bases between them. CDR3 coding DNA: TGCGCCAGCAGCCCGAAGTGGGGGGGGCCTCCAGATACGCAGTATTTT. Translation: CASSPKWGGPPDTQYF.

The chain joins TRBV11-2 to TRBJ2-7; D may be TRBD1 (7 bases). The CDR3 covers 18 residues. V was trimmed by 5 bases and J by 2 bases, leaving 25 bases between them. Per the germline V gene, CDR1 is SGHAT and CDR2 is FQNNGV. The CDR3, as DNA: TGTGCCAGCAGCACCACCCCGACCAGGGGGGCAAGGGCCTACGAGCAGTACTTC. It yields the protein CASSTTPTRGARAYEQYF.

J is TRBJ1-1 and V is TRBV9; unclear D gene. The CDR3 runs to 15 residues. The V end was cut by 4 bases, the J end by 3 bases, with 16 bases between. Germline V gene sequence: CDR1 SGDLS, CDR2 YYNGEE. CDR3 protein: CASSKLITRDTEAFF. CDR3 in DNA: TGTGCCAGCAGCAAACTAATAACCCGGGACACTGAAGCTTTCTTT.